The T cell receptor (beta chain) described here comes from a study of human T cells and chemical hapten exposure. Study at large: Minor pooled library volume differences mainly drove per-sample TCR yield variation.

Someone pulled total RNA out of unfractionated whole blood. TCRdb re-derived calls from the 5' RACE reads in MiXCR, one entry per CDR3 protein. Here the sample spans 70,000 to 85,000 distinct CDR3 sequences, about 15% being singletons. In germline, CDR1 is MNHEY, CDR2 SVGAGI. The CDR3 extends over 15 amino acids. Notes on this clonotype: Its target is unknown. Germline and junction disagree at one end, which may indicate a read error.

Study observations and caveats: TCRs at a frequency above 1 in 1000 stayed unchanged with DPC sensitization.

The origin of this receptor is a female donor in good health. The gene calls are TRBV6-5 and TRBJ2-3; D is perhaps TRBD1 (5 bases). The CDR3 loop reads CASSFLLGAQDKQYF. CDR3 nucleotides: TGTGCCAGCAGTTTCCTTCTAGGGGCCCAGGATAAGCAGTATTTT.